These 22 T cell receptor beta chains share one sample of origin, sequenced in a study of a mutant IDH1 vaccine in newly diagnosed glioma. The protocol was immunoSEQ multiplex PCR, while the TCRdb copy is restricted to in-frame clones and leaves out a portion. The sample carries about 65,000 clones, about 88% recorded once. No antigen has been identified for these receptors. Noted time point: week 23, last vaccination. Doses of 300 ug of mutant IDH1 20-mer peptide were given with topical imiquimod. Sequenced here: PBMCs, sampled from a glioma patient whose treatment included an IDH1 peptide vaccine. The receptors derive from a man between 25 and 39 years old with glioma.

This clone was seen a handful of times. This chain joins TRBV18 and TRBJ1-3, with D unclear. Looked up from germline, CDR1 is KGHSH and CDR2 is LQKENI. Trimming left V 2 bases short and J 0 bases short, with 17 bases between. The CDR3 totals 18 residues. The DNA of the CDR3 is TGTGCCAGCTCACCAGGGGTGGGCCCCGCGGGCTCTGGAAACACCATATATTTT. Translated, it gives CASSPGVGPAGSGNTIYF.

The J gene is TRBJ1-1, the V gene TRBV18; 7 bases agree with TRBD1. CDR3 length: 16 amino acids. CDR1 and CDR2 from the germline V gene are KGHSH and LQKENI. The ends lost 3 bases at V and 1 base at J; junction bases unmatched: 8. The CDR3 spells CASSPTTGTANTEAFF. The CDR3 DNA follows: TGTGCCAGCTCACCCACAACCGGGACAGCGAACACTGAAGCTTTCTTT. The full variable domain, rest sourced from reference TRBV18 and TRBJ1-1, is NAGVMQNPRHLVRRRGQEARLRCSPMKGHSHVYWYRQLPEEGLKFMVYLQKENIIDESGMPKERFSAEFPKEGPSILRIQQVVRGDSAAYFCASSPTTGTANTEAFFGQGTRLTVV.

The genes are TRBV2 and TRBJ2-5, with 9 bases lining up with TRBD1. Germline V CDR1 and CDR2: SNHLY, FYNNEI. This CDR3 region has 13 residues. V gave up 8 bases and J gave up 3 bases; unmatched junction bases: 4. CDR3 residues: CASGDRAKETQYF. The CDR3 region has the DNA TGTGCCAGCGGGGACAGGGCAAAAGAGACCCAGTACTTC.

The CDR3 bases are TGTGCCATCAGTGAAGGGTCTGGCGGAGGTAGGGAGACCCAGTACTTC. This sequence encodes CAISEGSGGGRETQYF. This chain joins TRBV10-3 and TRBJ2-5; possible D gene TRBD2, 5 bases. The CDR3 runs 16 residues. The germline gives CDR1 ENHRY, CDR2 SYGVKD. Trimming took off 3 bases at V and 5 bases at J, with 19 bases between the two ends.

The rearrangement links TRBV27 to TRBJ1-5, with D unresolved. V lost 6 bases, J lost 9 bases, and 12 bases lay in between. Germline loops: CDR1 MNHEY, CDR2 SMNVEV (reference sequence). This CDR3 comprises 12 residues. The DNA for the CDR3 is TGTGCCAGCAGCTTTGGGGTGGGGCCCCAGCATTTT. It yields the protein CASSFGVGPQHF.

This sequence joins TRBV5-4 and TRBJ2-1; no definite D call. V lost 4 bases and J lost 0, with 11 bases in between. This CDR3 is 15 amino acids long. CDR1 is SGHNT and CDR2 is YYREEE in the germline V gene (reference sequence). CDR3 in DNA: TGTGCCAGCAGCCCGGACCTAAGCTCCTACAATGAGCAGTTCTTC. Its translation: CASSPDLSSYNEQFF.

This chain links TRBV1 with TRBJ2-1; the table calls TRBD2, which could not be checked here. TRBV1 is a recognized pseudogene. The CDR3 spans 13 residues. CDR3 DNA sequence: TGCACCAGAGAACGGGGGGATGGCGCTGAGCAGTTCTTC. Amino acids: CTRERGDGAEQFF.

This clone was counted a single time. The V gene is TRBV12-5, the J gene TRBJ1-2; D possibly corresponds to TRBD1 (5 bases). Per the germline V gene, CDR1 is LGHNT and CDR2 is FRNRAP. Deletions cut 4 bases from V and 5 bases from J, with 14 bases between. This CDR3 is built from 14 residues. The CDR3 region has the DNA TGTGCTAGTGGTTCCATAGGGGCTTGGTATGGCTACACCTTC. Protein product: CASGSIGAWYGYTF.

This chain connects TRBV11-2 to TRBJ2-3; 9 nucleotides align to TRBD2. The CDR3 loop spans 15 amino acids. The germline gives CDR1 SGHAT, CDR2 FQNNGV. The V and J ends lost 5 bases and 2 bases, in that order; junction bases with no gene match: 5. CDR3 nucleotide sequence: TGTGCCAGCAGCAGACTAGCGGCTACCACAGATACGCAGTATTTT. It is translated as CASSRLAATTDTQYF.

The CDR3 region is CASSLGTPKREGYTF. For the CDR3, the DNA is TGCGCCAGCAGCTTGGGGACACCGAAACGGGAAGGCTACACCTTC. The chain uses TRBV5-1 and TRBJ1-2, with D perhaps matching TRBD1 (5 bases). Germline loops: CDR1 SGHRS, CDR2 YFSETQ. The CDR3 totals 15 residues. Trimming cost V 0 bases and J 8 bases, with 17 bases left between them.

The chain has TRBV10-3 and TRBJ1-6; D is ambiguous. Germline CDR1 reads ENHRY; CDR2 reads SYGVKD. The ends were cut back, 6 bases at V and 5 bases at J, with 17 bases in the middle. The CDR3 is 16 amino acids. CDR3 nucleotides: TGTGCCATCAGCTTGGGGTTAACCCAGAATAATTCACCCCTCCACTTT. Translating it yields CAISLGLTQNNSPLHF.

As DNA, the CDR3 is TGTGCCAGCAGCCCCCGGACTAATTCAGATACGCAGTATTTT. It translates to CASSPRTNSDTQYF. V and J are TRBV28 and TRBJ2-3; D perhaps matches TRBD2 (6 bases). Deletions cut 6 bases from V and 4 bases from J, with 14 bases between. Germline CDR1 and CDR2: MDHEN and SYDVKM. This CDR3 contains 14 residues.

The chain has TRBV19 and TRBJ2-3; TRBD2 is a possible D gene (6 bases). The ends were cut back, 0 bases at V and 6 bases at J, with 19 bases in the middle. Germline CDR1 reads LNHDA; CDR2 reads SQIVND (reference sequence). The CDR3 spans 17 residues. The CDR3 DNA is TGTGCCAGTAGTATAGAGAAGTCTGGGGGGTTTAAGGATACGCAGTATTTT. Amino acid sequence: CASSIEKSGGFKDTQYF.

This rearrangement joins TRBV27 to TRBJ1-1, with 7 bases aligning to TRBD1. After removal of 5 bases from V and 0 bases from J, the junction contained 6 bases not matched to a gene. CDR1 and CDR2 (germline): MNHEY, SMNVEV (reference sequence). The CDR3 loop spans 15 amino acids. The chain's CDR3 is CASSTDREMNTEAFF. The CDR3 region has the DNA TGTGCCAGCAGTACCGACAGGGAAATGAACACTGAAGCTTTCTTT.

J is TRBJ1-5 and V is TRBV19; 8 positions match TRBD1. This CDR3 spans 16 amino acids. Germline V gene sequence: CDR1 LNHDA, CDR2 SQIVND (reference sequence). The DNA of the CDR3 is TGTGCTACCAATCCCGGGACAGGAAAAGTGGATCAGCCCCAGCATTTT. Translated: CATNPGTGKVDQPQHF.

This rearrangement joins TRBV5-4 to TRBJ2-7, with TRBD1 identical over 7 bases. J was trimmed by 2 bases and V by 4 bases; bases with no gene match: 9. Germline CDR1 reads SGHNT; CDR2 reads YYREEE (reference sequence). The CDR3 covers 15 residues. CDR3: CASSNRDSPTYEQYF. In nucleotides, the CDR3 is TGTGCCAGCAGCAACCGGGACAGCCCTACCTACGAGCAGTACTTC.

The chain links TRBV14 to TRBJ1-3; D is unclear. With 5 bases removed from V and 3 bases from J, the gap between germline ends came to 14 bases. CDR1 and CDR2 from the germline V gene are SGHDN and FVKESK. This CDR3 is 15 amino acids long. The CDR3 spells CASSAMSGNGNTIYF. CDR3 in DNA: TGTGCCAGCAGCGCCATGTCGGGAAATGGAAACACCATATATTTT. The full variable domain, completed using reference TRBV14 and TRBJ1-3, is EAGVTQFPSHSVIEKGQTVTLRCDPISGHDNLYWYRRVMGKEIKFLLHFVKESKQDESGMPNNRFLAERTGGTYSTLKVQPAELEDSGVYFCASSAMSGNGNTIYFGEGSWLTVV.

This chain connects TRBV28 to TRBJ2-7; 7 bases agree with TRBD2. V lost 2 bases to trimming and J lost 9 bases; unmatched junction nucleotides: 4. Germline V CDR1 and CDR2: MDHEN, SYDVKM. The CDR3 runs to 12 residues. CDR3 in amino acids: CASSLGRVGQYF. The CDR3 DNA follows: TGTGCCAGCAGTTTAGGGAGGGTCGGGCAGTACTTC.

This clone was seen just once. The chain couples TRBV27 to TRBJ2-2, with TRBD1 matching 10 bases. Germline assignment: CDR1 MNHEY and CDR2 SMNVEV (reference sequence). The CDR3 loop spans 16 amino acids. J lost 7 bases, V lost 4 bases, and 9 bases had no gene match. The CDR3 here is CASSYGTGVISGELFF. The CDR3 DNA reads TGTGCCAGCAGTTACGGGACAGGGGTGATCAGCGGGGAGCTGTTTTTT.

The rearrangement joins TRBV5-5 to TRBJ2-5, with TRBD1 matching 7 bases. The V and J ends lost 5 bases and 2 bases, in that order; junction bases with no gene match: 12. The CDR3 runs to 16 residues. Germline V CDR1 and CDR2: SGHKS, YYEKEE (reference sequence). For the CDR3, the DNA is TGTGCCAGCAGTGAACTCCATAGGACAGGACAAGAGACCCAGTACTTC. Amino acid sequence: CASSELHRTGQETQYF.

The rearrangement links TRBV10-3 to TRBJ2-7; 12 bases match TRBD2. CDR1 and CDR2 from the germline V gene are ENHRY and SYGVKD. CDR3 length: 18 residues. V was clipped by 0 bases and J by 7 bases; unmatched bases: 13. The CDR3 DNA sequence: TGTGCCATCAGTGAGTCTTCAAGGACTAGCGGGGCTCCGGGGGAGCAGTACTTC. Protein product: CAISESSRTSGAPGEQYF.

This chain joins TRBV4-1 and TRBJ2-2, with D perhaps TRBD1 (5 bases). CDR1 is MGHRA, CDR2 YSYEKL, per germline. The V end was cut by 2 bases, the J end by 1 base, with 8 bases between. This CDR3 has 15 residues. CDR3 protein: CASSQNDRNTGELFF. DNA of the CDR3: TGCGCCAGCAGCCAAAACGACAGGAACACCGGGGAGCTGTTTTTT.